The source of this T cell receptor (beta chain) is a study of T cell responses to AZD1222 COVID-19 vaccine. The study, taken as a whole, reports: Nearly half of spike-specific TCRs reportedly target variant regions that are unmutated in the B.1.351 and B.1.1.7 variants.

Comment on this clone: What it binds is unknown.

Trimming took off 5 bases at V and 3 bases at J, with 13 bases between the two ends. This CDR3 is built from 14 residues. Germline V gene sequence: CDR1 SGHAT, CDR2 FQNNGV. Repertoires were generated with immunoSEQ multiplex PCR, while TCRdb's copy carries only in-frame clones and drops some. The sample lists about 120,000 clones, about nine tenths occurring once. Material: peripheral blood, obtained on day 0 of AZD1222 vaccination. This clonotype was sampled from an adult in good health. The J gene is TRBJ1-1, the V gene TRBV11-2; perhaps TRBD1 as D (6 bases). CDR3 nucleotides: TGTGCCAGCAGCGTTGAGGGGGTGGACACTGAAGCTTTCTTT. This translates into CASSVEGVDTEAFF.